This T cell receptor (beta chain) appears in the sequencing data of a study of blood T cell repertoires in COVID-19. Study-wide context: The United States, Italy and Spain were the sources of the acute and convalescent COVID-19 samples. From T cells, B-cell-depleted T cells, or PBMCs came the material, which was cDNA or gDNA.

V lost 5 bases and J lost 0, with 10 bases in between. Germline V gene sequence: CDR1 LNHDA, CDR2 SQIVND (reference sequence). This CDR3 spans 15 amino acids. In the study's own analysis: The authors estimated nucleated cell counts from reference gene primer amplification. The table came from immunoSEQ multiplex PCR; TCRdb's copy has only in-frame clones and leaves some out. The V and J calls and the clone size are those of that table, but D and trimming were determined from the DNA. This sample yields around 250,000 clones, of which about 83% are seen a single time; 12% belongs to the top ten. The TCR comes from a man older than 75 with acute or convalescent COVID-19. The chain has TRBV19 and TRBJ2-2; a weak D match, TRBD2 (5 bases). Sequencing was done on a sample of peripheral blood. CDR3 in DNA: TGTGCCAGTAGTCCGACGGAGGCGAACACCGGGGAGCTGTTTTTT. It encodes CASSPTEANTGELFF.